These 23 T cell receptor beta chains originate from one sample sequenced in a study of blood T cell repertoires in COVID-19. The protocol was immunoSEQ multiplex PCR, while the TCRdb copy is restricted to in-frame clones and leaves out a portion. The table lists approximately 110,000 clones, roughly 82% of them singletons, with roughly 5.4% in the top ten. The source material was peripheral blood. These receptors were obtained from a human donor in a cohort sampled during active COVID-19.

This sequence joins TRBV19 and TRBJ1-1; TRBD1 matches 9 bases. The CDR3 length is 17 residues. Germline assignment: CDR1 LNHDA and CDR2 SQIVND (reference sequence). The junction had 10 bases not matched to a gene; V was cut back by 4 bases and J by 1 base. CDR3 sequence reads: CASSTLGQGYWNTEAFF. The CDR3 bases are TGTGCCAGTAGTACCCTTGGACAGGGGTATTGGAACACTGAAGCTTTCTTT.

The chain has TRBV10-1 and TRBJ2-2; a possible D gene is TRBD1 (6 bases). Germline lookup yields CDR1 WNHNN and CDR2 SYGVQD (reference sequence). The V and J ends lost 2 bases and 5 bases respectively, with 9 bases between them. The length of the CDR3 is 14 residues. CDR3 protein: CASSERGLTGELFF. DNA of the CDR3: TGCGCCAGCAGTGAGAGGGGGTTGACCGGGGAGCTGTTTTTT.

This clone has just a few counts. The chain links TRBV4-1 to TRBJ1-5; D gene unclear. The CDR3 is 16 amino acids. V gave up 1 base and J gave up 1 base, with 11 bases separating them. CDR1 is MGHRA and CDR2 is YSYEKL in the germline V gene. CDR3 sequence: CASSQVERGSNQPQHF. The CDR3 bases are TGCGCCAGCAGCCAAGTGGAGCGCGGGAGCAATCAGCCCCAGCATTTT.

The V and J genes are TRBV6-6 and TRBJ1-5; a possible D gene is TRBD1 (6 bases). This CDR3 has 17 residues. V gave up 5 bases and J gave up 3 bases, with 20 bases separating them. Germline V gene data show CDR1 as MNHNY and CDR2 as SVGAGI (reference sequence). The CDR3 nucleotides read TGTGCCAGCAGTCCGGTGGGGACAAAGGGGAACAATCAGCCCCAGCATTTT. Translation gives CASSPVGTKGNNQPQHF.

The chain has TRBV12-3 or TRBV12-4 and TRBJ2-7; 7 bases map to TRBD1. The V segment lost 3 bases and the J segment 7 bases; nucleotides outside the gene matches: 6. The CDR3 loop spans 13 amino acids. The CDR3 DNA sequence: TGTGCCAGCAGTTTTGGACAGGCAAGGGAGCAGTACTTC. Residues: CASSFGQAREQYF.

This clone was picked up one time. The CDR3 sequence: CASSYPTSGASANTGELFF. The CDR3 DNA reads TGTGCCAGCAGCTATCCGACTAGCGGGGCGAGCGCGAACACCGGGGAGCTGTTTTTT. The chain has TRBV7-2 and TRBJ2-2, with TRBD2 matching 11 bases. J lost 0 bases, V lost 4 bases, and 10 bases had no gene match. CDR1 and CDR2 from the germline V gene are SGHTA and FQGNSA. CDR3 size: 19 residues. The full variable domain, in which reference TRBV7-2 and TRBJ2-2 provide the parts outside the CDR3, is GAGVSQSPSNKVTEKGKDVELRCDPISGHTALYWYRQSLGQGLEFLIYFQGNSAPDKSGLPSDRFSAERTGGSVSTLTIQRTQQEDSAVYLCASSYPTSGASANTGELFFGEGSRLTVL.

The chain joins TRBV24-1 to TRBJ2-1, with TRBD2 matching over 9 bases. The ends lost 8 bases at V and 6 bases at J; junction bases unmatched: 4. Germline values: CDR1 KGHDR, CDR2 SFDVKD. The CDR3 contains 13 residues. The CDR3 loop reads CATMQAGGNEQFF. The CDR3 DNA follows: TGTGCCACCATGCAAGCGGGAGGCAATGAGCAGTTCTTC.

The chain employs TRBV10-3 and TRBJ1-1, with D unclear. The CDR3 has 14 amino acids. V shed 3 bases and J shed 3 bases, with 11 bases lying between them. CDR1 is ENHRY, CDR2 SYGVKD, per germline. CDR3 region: CAISEWGADTEAFF. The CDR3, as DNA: TGTGCCATCAGTGAATGGGGAGCGGACACTGAAGCTTTCTTT.

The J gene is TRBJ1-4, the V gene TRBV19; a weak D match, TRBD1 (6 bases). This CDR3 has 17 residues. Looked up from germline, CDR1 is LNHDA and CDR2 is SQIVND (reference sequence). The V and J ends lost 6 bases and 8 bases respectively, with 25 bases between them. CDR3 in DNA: TGTGCCAGTAGAAGAACAGGGTCAGGGACCCCGCAAGAAAAACTGTTTTTT. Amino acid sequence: CASRRTGSGTPQEKLFF.

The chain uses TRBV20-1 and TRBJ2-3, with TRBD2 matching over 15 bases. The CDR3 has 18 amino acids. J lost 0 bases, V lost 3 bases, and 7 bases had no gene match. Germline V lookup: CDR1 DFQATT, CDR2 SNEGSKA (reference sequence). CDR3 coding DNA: TGCAGTGCTAGTTCCGGGACTAGCGGGAGGTCCAGCACAGATACGCAGTATTTT. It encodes CSASSGTSGRSSTDTQYF.

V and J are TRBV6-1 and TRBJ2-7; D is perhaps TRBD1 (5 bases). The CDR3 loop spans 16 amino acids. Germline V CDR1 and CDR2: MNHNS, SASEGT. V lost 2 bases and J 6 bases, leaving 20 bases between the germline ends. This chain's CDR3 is CASSENGARIGVEQYF. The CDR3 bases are TGTGCCAGCAGTGAAAATGGGGCCCGAATAGGGGTCGAGCAGTACTTC.

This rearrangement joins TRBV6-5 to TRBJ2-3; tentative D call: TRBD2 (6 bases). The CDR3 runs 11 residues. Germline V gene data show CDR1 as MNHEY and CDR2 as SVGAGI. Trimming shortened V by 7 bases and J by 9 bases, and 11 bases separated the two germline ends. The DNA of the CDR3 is TGTGCCAGCAACGGGGGACGGACGCAGTATTTT. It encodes CASNGGRTQYF.

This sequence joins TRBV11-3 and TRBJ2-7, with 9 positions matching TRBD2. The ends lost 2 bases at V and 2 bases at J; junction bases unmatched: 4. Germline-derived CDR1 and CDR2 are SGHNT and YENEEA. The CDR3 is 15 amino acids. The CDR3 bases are TGTGCCAGCAGCTTATTTGCGGGAGGGCCCTACGAGCAGTACTTC. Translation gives CASSLFAGGPYEQYF. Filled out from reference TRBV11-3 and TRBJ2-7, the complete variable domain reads EAGVVQSPRYKIIEKKQPVAFWCNPISGHNTLYWYLQNLGQGPELLIRYENEEAVDDSQLPKDRFSAERLKGVDSTLKIQPAELGDSAVYLCASSLFAGGPYEQYFGPGTRLTVT.

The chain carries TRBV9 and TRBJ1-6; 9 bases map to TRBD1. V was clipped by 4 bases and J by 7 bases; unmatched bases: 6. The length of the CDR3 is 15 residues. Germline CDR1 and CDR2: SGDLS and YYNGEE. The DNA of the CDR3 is TGTGCCAGCAGCCCGCGGGACAGGGCCAATTCACCCCTCCACTTT. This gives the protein CASSPRDRANSPLHF.

CDR3 nucleotide sequence: TGCGCCAGCAGCGTAAACGCGGGGCTGGTTCAGCCCCAGCATTTT. Translated, it gives CASSVNAGLVQPQHF. This rearrangement joins TRBV4-1 to TRBJ1-5; D is possibly TRBD1 (5 bases). The germline V gene encodes CDR1 MGHRA and CDR2 YSYEKL. CDR3 size: 15 residues. V gave up 5 bases and J gave up 6 bases, with 17 bases separating them.

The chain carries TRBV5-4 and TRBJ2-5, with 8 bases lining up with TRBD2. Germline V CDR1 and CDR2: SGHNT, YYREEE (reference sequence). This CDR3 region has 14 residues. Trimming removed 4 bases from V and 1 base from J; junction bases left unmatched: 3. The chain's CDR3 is CASSAGGAQETQYF. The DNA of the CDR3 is TGTGCCAGCAGCGCCGGGGGGGCCCAAGAGACCCAGTACTTC.

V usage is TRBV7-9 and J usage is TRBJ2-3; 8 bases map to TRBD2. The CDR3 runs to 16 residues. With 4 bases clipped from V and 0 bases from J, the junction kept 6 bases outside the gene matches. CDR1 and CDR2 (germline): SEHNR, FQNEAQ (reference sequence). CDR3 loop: CASSSTSGSSTDTQYF. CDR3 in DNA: TGTGCCAGCAGCTCTACTAGCGGTTCTAGCACAGATACGCAGTATTTT.

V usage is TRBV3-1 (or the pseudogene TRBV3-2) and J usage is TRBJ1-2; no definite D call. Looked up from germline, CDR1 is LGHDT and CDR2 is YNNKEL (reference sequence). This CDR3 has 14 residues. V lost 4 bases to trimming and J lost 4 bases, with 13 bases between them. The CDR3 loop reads CASSPAGQSYGYTF. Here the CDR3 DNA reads TGTGCCAGCAGCCCTGCGGGCCAGTCCTATGGCTACACCTTC.

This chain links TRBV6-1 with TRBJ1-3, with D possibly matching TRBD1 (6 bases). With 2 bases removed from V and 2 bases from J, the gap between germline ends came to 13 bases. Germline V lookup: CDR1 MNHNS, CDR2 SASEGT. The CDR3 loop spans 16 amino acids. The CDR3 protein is CASSESVRGPGNTIYF. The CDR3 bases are TGTGCCAGCAGTGAATCCGTCAGGGGCCCTGGAAACACCATATATTTT.

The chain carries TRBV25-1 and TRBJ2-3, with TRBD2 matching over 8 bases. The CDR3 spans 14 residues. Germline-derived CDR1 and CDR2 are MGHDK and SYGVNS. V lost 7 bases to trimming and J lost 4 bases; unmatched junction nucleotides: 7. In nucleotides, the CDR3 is TGTGCCAGCACGGGCGGGAGGTGGGCAGATACGCAGTATTTT. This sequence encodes CASTGGRWADTQYF.

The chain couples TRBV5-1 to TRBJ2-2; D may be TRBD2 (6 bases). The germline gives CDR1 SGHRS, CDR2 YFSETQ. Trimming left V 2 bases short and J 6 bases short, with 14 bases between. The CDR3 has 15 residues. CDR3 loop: CASSFWDSGPGELFF. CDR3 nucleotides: TGCGCCAGCAGCTTCTGGGACTCGGGCCCCGGGGAGCTGTTTTTT.

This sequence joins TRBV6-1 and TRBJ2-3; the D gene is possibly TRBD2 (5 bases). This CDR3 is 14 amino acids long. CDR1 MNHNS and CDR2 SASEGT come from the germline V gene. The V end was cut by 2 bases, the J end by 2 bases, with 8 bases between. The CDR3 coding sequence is TGTGCCAGCAGTGAACCTAGCTACACAGATACGCAGTATTTT. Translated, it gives CASSEPSYTDTQYF.

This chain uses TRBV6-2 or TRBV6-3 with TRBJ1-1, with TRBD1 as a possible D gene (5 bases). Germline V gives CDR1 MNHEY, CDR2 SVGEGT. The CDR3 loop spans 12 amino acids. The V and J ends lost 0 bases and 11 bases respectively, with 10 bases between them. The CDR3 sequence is CASSYSDKGAFF. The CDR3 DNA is TGTGCCAGCAGTTACTCGGACAAGGGGGCTTTCTTT.